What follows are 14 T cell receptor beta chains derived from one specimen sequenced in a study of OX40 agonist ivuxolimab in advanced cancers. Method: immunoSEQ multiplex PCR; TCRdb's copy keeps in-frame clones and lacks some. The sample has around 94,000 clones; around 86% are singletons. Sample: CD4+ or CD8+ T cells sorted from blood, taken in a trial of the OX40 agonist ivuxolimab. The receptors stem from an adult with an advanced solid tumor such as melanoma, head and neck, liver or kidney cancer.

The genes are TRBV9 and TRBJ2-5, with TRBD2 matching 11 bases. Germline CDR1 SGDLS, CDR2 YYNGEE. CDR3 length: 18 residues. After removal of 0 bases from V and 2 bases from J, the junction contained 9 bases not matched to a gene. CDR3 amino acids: CASSVDPPTSGGQETQYF. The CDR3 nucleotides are TGTGCCAGCAGCGTAGATCCCCCCACTAGCGGGGGACAAGAGACCCAGTACTTC.

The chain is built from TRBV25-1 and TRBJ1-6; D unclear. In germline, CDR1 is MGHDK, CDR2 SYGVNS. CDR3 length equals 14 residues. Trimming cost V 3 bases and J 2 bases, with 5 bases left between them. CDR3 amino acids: CASSEVTYNSPLHF. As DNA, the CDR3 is TGTGCCAGCAGTGAGGTTACCTATAATTCACCCCTCCACTTT.

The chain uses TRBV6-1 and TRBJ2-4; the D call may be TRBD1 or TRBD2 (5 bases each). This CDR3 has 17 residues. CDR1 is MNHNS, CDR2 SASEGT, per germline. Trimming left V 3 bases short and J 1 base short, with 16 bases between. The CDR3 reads CASSESLGRSAKNIQYF. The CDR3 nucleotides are TGTGCCAGCAGTGAGAGTTTGGGACGCTCGGCCAAAAACATTCAGTACTTC.

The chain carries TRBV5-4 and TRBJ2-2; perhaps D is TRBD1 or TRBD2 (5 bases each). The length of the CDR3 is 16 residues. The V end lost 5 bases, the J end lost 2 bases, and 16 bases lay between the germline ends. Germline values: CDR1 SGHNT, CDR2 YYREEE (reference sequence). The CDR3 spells CASSSVRGRNTGELFF. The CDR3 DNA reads TGTGCCAGCAGTTCCGTGAGGGGTAGAAACACCGGGGAGCTGTTTTTT.

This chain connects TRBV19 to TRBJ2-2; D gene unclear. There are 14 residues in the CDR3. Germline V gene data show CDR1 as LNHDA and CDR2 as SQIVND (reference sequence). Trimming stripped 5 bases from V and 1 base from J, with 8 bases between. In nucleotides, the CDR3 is TGTGCCAGTAGTCAACAGAAGAACACCGGGGAGCTGTTTTTT. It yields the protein CASSQQKNTGELFF.

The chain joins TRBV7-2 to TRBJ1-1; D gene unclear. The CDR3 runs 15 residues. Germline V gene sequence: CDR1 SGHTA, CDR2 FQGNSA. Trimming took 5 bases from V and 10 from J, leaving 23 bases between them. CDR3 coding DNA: TGTGCCAGCAGCCCAGGCCCTCGACGCGGACGAAGAGCTTTCTTT. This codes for CASSPGPRRGRRAFF.

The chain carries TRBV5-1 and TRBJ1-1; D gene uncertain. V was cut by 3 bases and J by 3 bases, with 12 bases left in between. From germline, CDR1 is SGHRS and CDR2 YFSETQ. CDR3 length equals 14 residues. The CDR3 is CASSSSQEYTEAFF. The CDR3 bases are TGCGCCAGCAGCTCGTCCCAGGAGTACACTGAAGCTTTCTTT.

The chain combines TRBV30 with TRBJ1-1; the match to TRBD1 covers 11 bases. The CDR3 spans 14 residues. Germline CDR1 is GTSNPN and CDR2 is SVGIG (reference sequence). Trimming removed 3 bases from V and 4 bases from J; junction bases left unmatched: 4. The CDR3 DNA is TGTGCCTGGAGAACCGGGACAGGGGGCACTGAAGCTTTCTTT. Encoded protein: CAWRTGTGGTEAFF.

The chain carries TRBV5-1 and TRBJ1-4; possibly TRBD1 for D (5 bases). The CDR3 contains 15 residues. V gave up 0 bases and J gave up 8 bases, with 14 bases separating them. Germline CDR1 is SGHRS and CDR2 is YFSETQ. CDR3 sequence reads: CASSLGSGQREKLFF. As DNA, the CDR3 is TGCGCCAGCAGCTTGGGGTCGGGGCAGAGGGAAAAACTGTTTTTT.

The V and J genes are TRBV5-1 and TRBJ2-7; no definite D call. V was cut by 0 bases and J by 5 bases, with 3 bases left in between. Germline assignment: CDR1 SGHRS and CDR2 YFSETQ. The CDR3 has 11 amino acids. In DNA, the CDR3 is TGCGCCAGCAGCTTGGAGCACGAGCAGTACTTC. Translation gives CASSLEHEQYF.

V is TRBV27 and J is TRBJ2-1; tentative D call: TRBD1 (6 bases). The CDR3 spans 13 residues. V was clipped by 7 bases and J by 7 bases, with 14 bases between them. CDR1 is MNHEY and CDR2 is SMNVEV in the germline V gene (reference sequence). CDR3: CASNHREGNEQFF. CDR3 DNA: TGTGCCAGCAATCACAGGGAAGGGAATGAGCAGTTCTTC.

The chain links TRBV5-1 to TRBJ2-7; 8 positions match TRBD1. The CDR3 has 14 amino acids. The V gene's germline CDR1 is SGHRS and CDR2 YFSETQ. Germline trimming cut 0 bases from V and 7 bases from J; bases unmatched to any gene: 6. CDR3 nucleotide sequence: TGCGCCAGCAGCTTGGGGACAGGGCTTCTAGAGCAGTACTTC. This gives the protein CASSLGTGLLEQYF.

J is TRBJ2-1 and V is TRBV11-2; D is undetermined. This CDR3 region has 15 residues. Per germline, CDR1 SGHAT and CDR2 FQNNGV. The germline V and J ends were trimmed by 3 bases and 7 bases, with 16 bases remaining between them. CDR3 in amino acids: CASSFGPNIPNEQFF. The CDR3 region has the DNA TGTGCCAGCAGCTTCGGACCAAATATCCCAAATGAGCAGTTCTTC.

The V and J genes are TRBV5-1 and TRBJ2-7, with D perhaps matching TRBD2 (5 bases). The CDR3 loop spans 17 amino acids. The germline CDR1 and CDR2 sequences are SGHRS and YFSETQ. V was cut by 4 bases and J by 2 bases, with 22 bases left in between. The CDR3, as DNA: TGCGCCAGCAGCCCACCCGGGATGGCAGCAGGCCCCTACGAGCAGTACTTC. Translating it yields CASSPPGMAAGPYEQYF.